Listed here are 10 T cell receptor beta chains from one sample, sequenced in a study of blood T cell repertoires in COVID-19. The repertoire was sequenced with immunoSEQ multiplex PCR; TCRdb's copy has only in-frame clones and lacks some. This table holds approximately 82,000 clones, about 86% found once. The sample was peripheral blood. The receptor set was obtained from a woman aged 60-75 years with acute or convalescent COVID-19.

Here the CDR3 reads CASSLLGTDPGGEQFF. The DNA of the CDR3 is TGTGCCAGCAGCCTCCTCGGTACGGATCCGGGGGGTGAGCAGTTCTTC. The chain has TRBV11-3 and TRBJ2-1; 7 bases map to TRBD2. The CDR3 extends over 16 amino acids. The germline CDR1 and CDR2 sequences are SGHNT and YENEEA. V lost 5 bases and J lost 9; bases outside the gene matches: 16.

The genes are TRBV12-3 or TRBV12-4 and TRBJ2-7; maybe TRBD2 (6 bases). The CDR3 length is 13 residues. The V end was cut by 3 bases, the J end by 3 bases, with 9 bases between. CDR3 sequence: CASSFGGVYEQYF. The CDR3 DNA follows: TGTGCCAGCAGTTTCGGGGGAGTCTACGAGCAGTACTTC.

CDR3 amino acids: CASSVLAGGLATDTQYF. As DNA, the CDR3 is TGTGCCAGCAGCGTACTAGCGGGGGGCCTAGCGACAGATACGCAGTATTTT. V and J are TRBV9 and TRBJ2-3; TRBD2 agrees at 11 bases. This CDR3 is 17 amino acids long. V was pared by 1 base and J by 3 bases, with 7 bases of the junction left unmatched. Germline lookup yields CDR1 SGDLS and CDR2 YYNGEE.

The chain has TRBV6-5 and TRBJ1-1; D perhaps matches TRBD1 (6 bases). CDR1 is MNHEY and CDR2 is SVGAGI in the germline V gene. CDR3 length equals 14 residues. V was trimmed by 6 bases and J by 5 bases, leaving 16 bases between them. CDR3 in DNA: TGTGCCAGCAGGTTACAGGGTCCGGAGACTGAAGCTTTCTTT. Its translation: CASRLQGPETEAFF.

V is TRBV10-1 and J is TRBJ2-1; 11 bases map to TRBD2. The CDR3 consists of 14 residues. V shed 9 bases and J 9 bases; nucleotides not matched to a gene: 10. Per the germline V gene, CDR1 is WNHNN and CDR2 is SYGVQD (reference sequence). The CDR3 is CASVAGGGRGEQFF. CDR3 in DNA: TGCGCCAGTGTAGCGGGGGGGGGCCGGGGTGAGCAGTTCTTC.

CDR3: CASSPFPLDRSDLSGYTF. In DNA form, the CDR3 reads TGTGCCAGCAGCCCCTTCCCCCTTGACAGGTCGGACCTCTCTGGCTACACCTTC. The chain carries TRBV27 and TRBJ1-2; tentatively, D is TRBD1 (6 bases). Per the germline V gene, CDR1 is MNHEY and CDR2 is SMNVEV (reference sequence). Trimming stripped 6 bases from V and 7 bases from J, with 30 bases between. The CDR3 is 18 residues long.

The genes are TRBV5-1 and TRBJ2-2; 9 nucleotides align to TRBD2. Trimming took 6 bases from V and 4 from J; bases not matched to a gene: 7. Germline V gene data show CDR1 as SGHRS and CDR2 as YFSETQ. This CDR3 is built from 15 residues. The CDR3 sequence is CASTKLAGVTGELFF. The CDR3 DNA reads TGCGCCAGCACGAAGTTAGCGGGAGTCACCGGGGAGCTGTTTTTT.

This clone was seen only once. The V call is TRBV28, the J call TRBJ1-2; the match to TRBD1 covers 7 bases. The CDR3 consists of 16 residues. V was pared by 6 bases and J by 7 bases, with 17 bases of the junction left unmatched. CDR1 and CDR2 (germline): MDHEN, SYDVKM. The CDR3 reads CASSSTGYRGEGGYTF. In DNA, the CDR3 is TGTGCCAGCAGCAGTACAGGCTACAGGGGAGAGGGTGGCTACACCTTC.

The CDR3 spells CASSLNRAGNQPQHF. DNA of the CDR3: TGTGCCAGCAGCTTGAACAGGGCGGGCAATCAGCCCCAGCATTTT. The V call is TRBV7-2, the J call TRBJ1-5; weak D call: TRBD1 (6 bases). Deletions cut 3 bases from V and 2 bases from J, with 11 bases between. The CDR3 contains 15 residues. In germline, CDR1 is SGHTA, CDR2 FQGNSA.

The chain carries TRBV9 and TRBJ2-1; a weak D match, TRBD1 (6 bases). V lost 0 bases to trimming and J lost 0 bases, with 7 bases between them. Germline V CDR1 and CDR2: SGDLS, YYNGEE. The CDR3 has 15 residues. The CDR3 here is CASSVATGSYNEQFF. CDR3 nucleotide sequence: TGTGCCAGCAGCGTAGCGACAGGCTCCTACAATGAGCAGTTCTTC.